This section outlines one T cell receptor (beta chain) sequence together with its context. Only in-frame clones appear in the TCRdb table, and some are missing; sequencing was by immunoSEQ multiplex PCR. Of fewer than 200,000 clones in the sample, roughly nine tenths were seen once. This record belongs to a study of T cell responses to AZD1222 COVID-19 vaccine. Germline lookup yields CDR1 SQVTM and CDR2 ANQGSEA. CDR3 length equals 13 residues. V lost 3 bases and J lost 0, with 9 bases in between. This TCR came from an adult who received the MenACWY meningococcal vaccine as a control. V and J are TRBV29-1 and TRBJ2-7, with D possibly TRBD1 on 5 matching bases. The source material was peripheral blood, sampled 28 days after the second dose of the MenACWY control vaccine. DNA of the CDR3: TGCAGCGTTGAGGGGCCCGGCTCCTACGAGCAGTACTTC. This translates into CSVEGPGSYEQYF.